These 30 T cell receptor beta chains were sequenced from one sample in a study of cytomegalovirus exposure and HLA in healthy donors. TCRdb's table, derived via immunoSEQ multiplex PCR, lists solely in-frame clones and lacks some. The data hold over 200,000 clones, with around 87% observed a single time. Sequenced material: PBMCs. The receptor set was obtained from a woman aged 18-30 years in good health and CMV-seropositive.

This rearrangement joins TRBV6-5 to TRBJ2-6, with no clear D. CDR1 and CDR2 (germline): MNHEY, SVGAGI. The CDR3 totals 16 residues. V was trimmed by 0 bases and J by 2 bases, leaving 8 bases between them. CDR3 in DNA: TGTGCCAGCAGTTACTCATGGGCCACTGGGGCCAACGTCCTGACTTTC. This gives the protein CASSYSWATGANVLTF.

This CDR3 is CASSSGQGQDTQYF. Here the CDR3 DNA reads TGTGCCAGTAGTAGCGGACAGGGTCAGGATACGCAGTATTTT. The V and J genes are TRBV19 and TRBJ2-3, with TRBD1 identical over 8 bases. CDR3 size: 14 residues. J lost 6 bases, V lost 4 bases, and 6 bases had no gene match. CDR1 and CDR2 from the germline V gene are LNHDA and SQIVND (reference sequence). Using reference TRBV19 and TRBJ2-3 for the parts outside the CDR3, the full variable domain is DGGITQSPKYLFRKEGQNVTLSCEQNLNHDAMYWYRQDPGQGLRLIYYSQIVNDFQKGDIAEGYSVSREKKESFPLTVTSAQKNPTAFYLCASSSGQGQDTQYFGPGTRLTVL.

The chain combines TRBV7-3 with TRBJ1-5; D call uncertain. V was shortened by 2 bases and J by 6 bases, with 8 bases between the two germline ends. Germline CDR1 and CDR2: SGHTA and FQGTGA. CDR3 length: 13 residues. The CDR3 region is CASSLQGGQPQHF. The CDR3 coding sequence is TGTGCCAGCAGCTTACAAGGAGGTCAGCCCCAGCATTTT.

This chain uses TRBV5-1 with TRBJ1-4; 8 nucleotides agree with TRBD1. The ends lost 2 bases at V and 8 bases at J; junction bases unmatched: 11. CDR1 is SGHRS, CDR2 YFSETQ, per germline. The CDR3 is made up of 16 amino acids. DNA for the CDR3: TGCGCCAGCAGCTTTTCGCCCGGGACAGGCCCCGAAAAACTGTTTTTT. This encodes CASSFSPGTGPEKLFF.

J is TRBJ2-6 and V is TRBV7-9; 7 bases align to TRBD1. Looked up from germline, CDR1 is SEHNR and CDR2 is FQNEAQ (reference sequence). CDR3 length: 16 residues. Losses at the gene ends were 5 bases for V and 2 bases for J; bases not matched to a gene: 6. The CDR3 DNA sequence: TGTGCCAGCAGCCCCCGACAGGGAACTGGGGCCAACGTCCTGACTTTC. The encoded protein is CASSPRQGTGANVLTF.

The table lists this clone with a count of one. The chain joins TRBV5-4 to TRBJ2-7; 10 nucleotides agree with TRBD1. Losses at the gene ends were 7 bases for V and 5 bases for J; bases not matched to a gene: 6. Germline assignment: CDR1 SGHNT and CDR2 YYREEE (reference sequence). The CDR3 has 13 residues. This chain's CDR3 is CASHLTGGNEQYF. DNA for the CDR3: TGTGCCAGCCACCTGACAGGGGGCAACGAGCAGTACTTC. The complete variable domain, with remaining parts taken from reference TRBV5-4 and TRBJ2-7, reads ETGVTQSPTHLIKTRGQQVTLRCSSQSGHNTVSWYQQALGQGPQFIFQYYREEENGRGNFPPRFSGLQFPNYSSELNVNALELDDSALYLCASHLTGGNEQYFGPGTRLTVT.

This chain joins TRBV29-1 and TRBJ2-1; TRBD1 might be the D (5 bases). The V gene lost 3 bases and the J gene lost 4 bases, with 16 bases spanning the gap. This CDR3 comprises 15 residues. From germline, CDR1 is SQVTM and CDR2 ANQGSEA. CDR3 in amino acids: CSVEPGQAGYNEQFF. CDR3 nucleotide sequence: TGCAGCGTTGAGCCAGGGCAAGCCGGTTACAATGAGCAGTTCTTC.

The V and J genes are TRBV2 and TRBJ2-1, with D possibly being TRBD2 (5 bases). Looked up from germline, CDR1 is SNHLY and CDR2 is FYNNEI. The V end was cut by 6 bases, the J end by 4 bases, with 10 bases between. This CDR3 spans 13 amino acids. The CDR3 loop reads CASRTSGYNEQFF. Here the CDR3 DNA reads TGTGCCAGCAGGACGTCGGGGTACAATGAGCAGTTCTTC.

This sequence joins TRBV28 and TRBJ1-5; D is unclear. The V gene's germline CDR1 is MDHEN and CDR2 SYDVKM. The CDR3 has 14 residues. The V end lost 2 bases, the J end lost 3 bases, and 8 bases lay between the germline ends. Written as DNA, the CDR3 is TGTGCCAGCAGTTTAGGAGGGAACAATCAGCCCCAGCATTTT. Protein product: CASSLGGNNQPQHF.

This sequence joins TRBV11-2 and TRBJ2-2, with a possible D match to TRBD1 (6 bases). CDR3 length equals 16 residues. Between the trimmed V and J ends, which lost 6 bases and 5 bases, there was a span of 19 bases. Germline V gives CDR1 SGHAT, CDR2 FQNNGV. CDR3 nucleotides: TGTGCCAGCAGATCCATTCACAGGGTGCGGACCGGGGAGCTGTTTTTT. The encoded protein is CASRSIHRVRTGELFF.

V gene TRBV28 combines with J gene TRBJ2-2, with D hard to call. Deletions cut 8 bases from V and 6 bases from J, with 10 bases between. The CDR3 sequence is 12 residues long. The germline V gene encodes CDR1 MDHEN and CDR2 SYDVKM. CDR3 nucleotide sequence: TGTGCCAGCGTGCAGTCTGCCGGGGAGCTGTTTTTT. It is translated as CASVQSAGELFF.

The CDR3 spells CASSARDRSNQPQHF. CDR3 sequence (DNA): TGTGCCAGCAGTGCCAGGGACAGAAGCAATCAGCCCCAGCATTTT. The V and J genes are TRBV6-1 and TRBJ1-5, with TRBD1 matching over 7 bases. V shed 4 bases, J shed 1 base, and the junction held 4 bases outside the gene matches. There are 15 residues in the CDR3. Germline V gene data show CDR1 as MNHNS and CDR2 as SASEGT.

The rearrangement joins TRBV7-9 to TRBJ2-7, with 9 nucleotides matching TRBD2. V shed 3 bases, J shed 7 bases, and the junction held 10 bases outside the gene matches. Germline V gives CDR1 SEHNR, CDR2 FQNEAQ (reference sequence). The CDR3 sequence is 15 residues long. DNA of the CDR3: TGTGCCAGCAGCTTCTTAGCGGGAGCCCCGCGGGAGCAGTACTTC. It yields the protein CASSFLAGAPREQYF.

The chain links TRBV11-1 to TRBJ2-5, with 9 bases lining up with TRBD1. Germline V gives CDR1 SGHAT, CDR2 FQDESV (reference sequence). With V trimmed by 1 base and J by 6 bases, 9 bases remained unmatched. This CDR3 contains 16 residues. CDR3 loop: CASSLEKDRGWKTQYF. Here the CDR3 DNA reads TGTGCCAGCAGCTTAGAAAAGGACAGGGGATGGAAGACCCAGTACTTC.

The V call is TRBV7-9, the J call TRBJ1-4; D ambiguous. CDR3 length: 14 residues. The V and J ends lost 5 bases and 8 bases respectively, with 15 bases between them. Germline lookup yields CDR1 SEHNR and CDR2 FQNEAQ (reference sequence). This CDR3 reads CASSLPEGREKLFF. In nucleotides, the CDR3 is TGTGCCAGCAGCCTCCCTGAGGGCCGGGAAAAACTGTTTTTT. The full variable domain, its missing parts supplied by reference TRBV7-9 and TRBJ1-4, is DTGVSQNPRHKITKRGQNVTFRCDPISEHNRLYWYRQTLGQGPEFLTYFQNEAQLEKSRLLSDRFSAERPKGSFSTLEIQRTEQGDSAMYLCASSLPEGREKLFFGSGTQLSVL.

The chain combines TRBV5-1 with TRBJ2-1; 7 bases fit TRBD2. Germline CDR1 SGHRS, CDR2 YFSETQ. The J segment lost 10 bases and the V segment lost 4 bases, leaving 14 bases of the junction unmatched. The CDR3 extends over 15 amino acids. The CDR3 region has the DNA TGCGCCAGCAGCGGCGGGAGCCGGCCGGGGATCGAGCAGTTCTTC. This codes for CASSGGSRPGIEQFF. Drawing the rest from reference TRBV5-1 and TRBJ2-1, the complete variable domain is KAGVTQTPRYLIKTRGQQVTLSCSPISGHRSVSWYQQTPGQGLQFLFEYFSETQRNKGNFPGRFSGRQFSNSRSEMNVSTLELGDSALYLCASSGGSRPGIEQFFGPGTRLTVL.

The chain recombines TRBV7-9 with TRBJ2-1; 9 positions agree with TRBD2. V gave up 4 bases and J gave up 9 bases; unmatched junction bases: 10. The germline V gene has CDR1 SEHNR and CDR2 FQNEAQ (reference sequence). CDR3 length: 15 residues. The CDR3 coding sequence is TGTGCCAGCAGCTCCGAGCGGGAGGTTATCGGTGAGCAGTTCTTC. Amino acids: CASSSEREVIGEQFF.

The V gene is TRBV6-1, the J gene TRBJ2-1; 7 bases match TRBD1. V shed 6 bases, J shed 5 bases, and the junction held 7 bases outside the gene matches. This CDR3 region has 14 residues. Germline assignment: CDR1 MNHNS and CDR2 SASEGT. CDR3 region: CASSRNRGDNEQFF. The CDR3 nucleotides read TGTGCCAGCAGCCGCAACAGGGGCGACAATGAGCAGTTCTTC.

This rearrangement joins TRBV19 to TRBJ2-7; TRBD2 matches 9 bases. The junction had 8 bases not matched to a gene; V was cut back by 1 base and J by 7 bases. This CDR3 has 15 residues. Germline values: CDR1 LNHDA, CDR2 SQIVND (reference sequence). CDR3 bases: TGTGCCAGTAGTATAGGGGAGACTAGCGGCCTAGAGCAGTACTTC. Translated, it gives CASSIGETSGLEQYF.

This sequence joins TRBV7-9 and TRBJ2-3; D possibly corresponds to TRBD2 (6 bases). Trimming left V 5 bases short and J 3 bases short, with 9 bases between. This CDR3 is 13 amino acids long. Per the germline V gene, CDR1 is SEHNR and CDR2 is FQNEAQ (reference sequence). The CDR3 here is CASSRGTTDTQYF. CDR3 DNA sequence: TGTGCCAGCAGCCGTGGGACTACAGATACGCAGTATTTT.

The V gene is TRBV6-1, the J gene TRBJ2-7, with 8 bases matching TRBD2. The V gene end was trimmed by 0 bases and the J gene end by 2 bases; junction bases not matched to a gene: 6. The length of the CDR3 is 16 residues. The germline V gene encodes CDR1 MNHNS and CDR2 SASEGT. As DNA, the CDR3 is TGTGCCAGCAGTGAAGCGGGGCGGGAGGAAACCTACGAGCAGTACTTC. Protein product: CASSEAGREETYEQYF.

The chain is built from TRBV19 and TRBJ2-7; D gene unclear. Trimming took off 3 bases at V and 6 bases at J, with 9 bases between the two ends. CDR1 is LNHDA and CDR2 is SQIVND in the germline V gene (reference sequence). This CDR3 comprises 12 residues. CDR3 protein: CASSISPLEQYF. As DNA, the CDR3 is TGTGCCAGTAGTATCAGTCCGCTCGAGCAGTACTTC.

This chain uses TRBV5-1 with TRBJ2-5; possible D gene TRBD2, 6 bases. CDR1 and CDR2 (germline): SGHRS, YFSETQ. This CDR3 region has 13 residues. V lost 5 bases to trimming and J lost 1 base, with 9 bases between them. The CDR3 DNA reads TGCGCCAGCAGTCGGACTATCCAAGAGACCCAGTACTTC. Its translation is CASSRTIQETQYF.

The chain is built from TRBV30 and TRBJ2-7, with TRBD1 matching over 7 bases. The J segment lost 0 bases and the V segment lost 5 bases, leaving 7 bases of the junction unmatched. Germline V gives CDR1 GTSNPN, CDR2 SVGIG (reference sequence). The CDR3 is made up of 14 amino acids. The CDR3 region is CAWGDRSSSYEQYF. The CDR3 region has the DNA TGTGCCTGGGGGGACAGATCCAGCTCCTACGAGCAGTACTTC.

The CDR3 sequence is CASSETGRYEQYF. The CDR3 nucleotides are TGCGCCAGCAGTGAGACGGGAAGATACGAGCAGTACTTC. The chain is built from TRBV10-1 and TRBJ2-7; possibly TRBD2 for D (5 bases). V lost 2 bases and J 4 bases, leaving 9 bases between the germline ends. The CDR3 spans 13 residues. Germline CDR1 reads WNHNN; CDR2 reads SYGVQD (reference sequence).

In nucleotides, the CDR3 is TGTGCCAGCAGCTCCGGGGGACAGGGGGCGCGTGGCTACACCTTC. Protein: CASSSGGQGARGYTF. The chain has TRBV9 and TRBJ1-2; 12 bases agree with TRBD1. Germline V gene lookup returns CDR1 SGDLS and CDR2 YYNGEE. CDR3 length: 15 amino acids. Losses at the gene ends were 4 bases for V and 7 bases for J; bases not matched to a gene: 8.

The gene calls are TRBV5-1 and TRBJ2-2; D is perhaps TRBD1 (7 bases). Germline V gene sequence: CDR1 SGHRS, CDR2 YFSETQ. This CDR3 comprises 15 residues. V was pared by 4 bases and J by 4 bases, with 14 bases between. Written as DNA, the CDR3 is TGCGCCAGCAGCACCCTCAGGGGGGCCACCGGGGAGCTGTTTTTT. Protein sequence: CASSTLRGATGELFF. Full variable domain (missing parts from reference TRBV5-1 and TRBJ2-2): KAGVTQTPRYLIKTRGQQVTLSCSPISGHRSVSWYQQTPGQGLQFLFEYFSETQRNKGNFPGRFSGRQFSNSRSEMNVSTLELGDSALYLCASSTLRGATGELFFGEGSRLTVL.

The genes are TRBV13 and TRBJ2-7; D might be TRBD1 (6 bases). CDR1 PRHDT and CDR2 FYEKMQ come from the germline V gene (reference sequence). There are 15 residues in the CDR3. Trimming removed 1 base at V and 2 bases at J, with 12 bases between. CDR3 in DNA: TGTGCCAGCAGCTTAGTGGCAGGGGTCGCCTACGAGCAGTACTTC. As protein: CASSLVAGVAYEQYF.

This clone was counted only a few times. V is TRBV5-5 and J is TRBJ1-2, with a possible D match to TRBD1 (6 bases). The CDR3 length is 14 residues. Trimming removed 4 bases at V and 2 bases at J, with 12 bases between. The germline V gene has CDR1 SGHKS and CDR2 YYEKEE (reference sequence). CDR3 nucleotide sequence: TGTGCCAGCAGCCAAGATACAGGGAACTATGGCTACACCTTC. It codes for CASSQDTGNYGYTF.

In DNA, the CDR3 is TGTGCCAGCAGCTTCTCACCGACTAGTAGCGGGGAGCTGTTTTTT. Protein product: CASSFSPTSSGELFF. The chain links TRBV7-9 to TRBJ2-2; D perhaps matches TRBD2 (6 bases). Germline loops: CDR1 SEHNR, CDR2 FQNEAQ (reference sequence). The CDR3 loop spans 15 amino acids. Trimming shortened V by 3 bases and J by 7 bases, and 15 bases separated the two germline ends.